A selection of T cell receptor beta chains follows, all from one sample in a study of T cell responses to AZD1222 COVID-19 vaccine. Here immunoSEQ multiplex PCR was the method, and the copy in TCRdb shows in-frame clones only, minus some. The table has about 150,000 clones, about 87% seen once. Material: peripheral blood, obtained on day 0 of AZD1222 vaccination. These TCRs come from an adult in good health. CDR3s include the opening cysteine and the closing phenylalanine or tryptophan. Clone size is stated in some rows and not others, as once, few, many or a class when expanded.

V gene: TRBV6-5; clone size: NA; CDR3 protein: CASSGTFQETQYF
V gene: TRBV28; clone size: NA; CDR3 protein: CASSSVNYGYTF
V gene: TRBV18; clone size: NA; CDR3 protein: CASSQSTEQYF
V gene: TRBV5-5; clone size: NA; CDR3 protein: CASSLVAGAYEQYF
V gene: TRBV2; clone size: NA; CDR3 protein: CASSPKETEAFF
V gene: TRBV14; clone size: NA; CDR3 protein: CASSPHSANSPLHF
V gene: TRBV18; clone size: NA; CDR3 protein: CASSPPRGGASYNEQFF
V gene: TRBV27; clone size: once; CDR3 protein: CASSPRTTPNYGYTF
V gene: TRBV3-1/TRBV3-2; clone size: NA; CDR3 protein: CASRPQGAFGNTIYF
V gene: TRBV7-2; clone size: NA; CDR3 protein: CASSLGPPGQGHGYTF
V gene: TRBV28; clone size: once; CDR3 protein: CASTWTLNTEAFF
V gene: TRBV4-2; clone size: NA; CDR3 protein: CASSQDIGQSYGYTF
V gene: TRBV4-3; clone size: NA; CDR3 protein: CASSNTNRLAGLYNEQFF
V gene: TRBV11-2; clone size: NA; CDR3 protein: CASSFLGLSGELFF
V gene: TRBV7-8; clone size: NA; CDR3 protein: CASSPRPRQAKQETQYF
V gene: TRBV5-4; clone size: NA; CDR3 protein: CASSPGHITDTQYF
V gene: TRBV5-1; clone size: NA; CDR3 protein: CASSLGLASSTDTQYF
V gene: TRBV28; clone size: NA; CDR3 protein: CASSFLLAGGQETQYF
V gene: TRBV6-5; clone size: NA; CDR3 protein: CASSSTSGGETQYF
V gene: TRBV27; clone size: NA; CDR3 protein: CASSLIRTATNYGYTF
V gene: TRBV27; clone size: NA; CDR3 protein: CASSGGSSGGAYNEQFF
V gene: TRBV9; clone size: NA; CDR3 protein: CASMVGEQPQHF
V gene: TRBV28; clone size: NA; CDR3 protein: CASSLSRRGYTF
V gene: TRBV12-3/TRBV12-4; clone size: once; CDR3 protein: CASTDRDNQPQHF
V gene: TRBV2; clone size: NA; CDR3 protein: CASSYQSSYNSPLHF
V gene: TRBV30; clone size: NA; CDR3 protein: CAWSLSGGYGYTF
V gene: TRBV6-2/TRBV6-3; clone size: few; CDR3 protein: CASSYRPFRGGGGNQPQHF
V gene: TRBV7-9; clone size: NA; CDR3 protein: CASSDGRTYEQYF
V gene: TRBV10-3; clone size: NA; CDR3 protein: CAISEPTNQGAPLF
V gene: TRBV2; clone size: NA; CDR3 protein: CASRDSRNSGGMYNEQFF
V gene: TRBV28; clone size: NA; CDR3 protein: CASCTSGPMRQYF
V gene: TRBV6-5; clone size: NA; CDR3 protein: CASLDRGLNTEAFF
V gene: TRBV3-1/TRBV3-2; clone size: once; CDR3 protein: CASSPRTGTNEKLFF
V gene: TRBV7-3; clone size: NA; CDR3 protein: CASSFDGRTEAFF
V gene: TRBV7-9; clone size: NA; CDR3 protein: CASSLMTTGNTIYF